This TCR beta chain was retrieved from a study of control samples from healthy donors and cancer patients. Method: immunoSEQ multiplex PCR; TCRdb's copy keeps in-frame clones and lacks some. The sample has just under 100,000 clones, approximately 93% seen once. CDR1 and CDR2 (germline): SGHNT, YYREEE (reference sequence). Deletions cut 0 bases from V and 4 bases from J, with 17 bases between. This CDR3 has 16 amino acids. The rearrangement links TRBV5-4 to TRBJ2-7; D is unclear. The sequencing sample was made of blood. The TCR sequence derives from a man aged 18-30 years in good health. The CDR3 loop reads CASSLEGPRRKYEQYF. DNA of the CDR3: TGTGCCAGCAGCTTGGAGGGCCCCCGGAGAAAATACGAGCAGTACTTC. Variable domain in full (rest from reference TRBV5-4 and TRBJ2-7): ETGVTQSPTHLIKTRGQQVTLRCSSQSGHNTVSWYQQALGQGPQFIFQYYREEENGRGNFPPRFSGLQFPNYSSELNVNALELDDSALYLCASSLEGPRRKYEQYFGPGTRLTVT.